The rows below give T cell receptor beta chains drawn from one sample of a study of a mutant IDH1 vaccine in newly diagnosed glioma. Assay: immunoSEQ multiplex PCR; the TCRdb copy retains only in-frame clones and omits some. The sample lists around 100,000 clones, about four fifths occurring once. Here the sequenced sample was PBMCs, taken from a glioma patient treated with radiotherapy, temozolomide or both. The receptors come from a man aged 35-49 years with glioma. Some clones in this sample may be carry-over from other donors' samples. The CDR3 runs from the conserved cysteine through the conserved F or W. D genes are given only for firm matches. Size tells how often a clone was seen (once, few, many) or the class of an expanded clone, and some rows leave it out.

>NA|TRBD1|TRBV5-1|TRBJ1-1
CASSLDGQGVNTEAFF
TGCGCCAGCAGCTTGGATGGACAGGGGGTCAACACTGAAGCTTTCTTT
>NA|NA|TRBV10-3|TRBJ1-1
CAISESRWAFF
TGTGCCATCAGTGAGAGTCGGTGGGCTTTCTTT
>once|NA|TRBV19|TRBJ1-3
CASASRRVAQYYSGNTIYF
TGTGCCAGCGCCTCCCGGCGGGTAGCCCAATACTACTCTGGAAACACCATATATTTT
>NA|TRBD1|TRBV5-1|TRBJ2-3
CASSRDRAEDTQYF
TGCGCCAGCAGCCGGGACAGGGCGGAGGATACGCAGTATTTT
>NA|TRBD1|TRBV7-2|TRBJ1-2
CASSSPGQGLYGYTF
TGTGCCAGCAGCTCCCCGGGACAGGGGCTCTATGGCTACACCTTC
>few|NA|TRBV6-1|TRBJ1-6
CASSERLDWNSPLHF
TGTGCCAGCAGTGAACGTTTGGACTGGAATTCACCCCTCCACTTT
>once|TRBD1|TRBV5-4|TRBJ2-7
CASSLGTGSSYEQYF
TGTGCCAGCAGCTTGGGGACAGGTAGCTCCTACGAGCAGTACTTC
>few|NA|TRBV27|TRBJ2-4
CASSLGQGSKNIQYF
TGTGCCAGCAGTTTGGGTCAAGGGTCCAAAAACATTCAGTACTTC
>NA|NA|TRBV6-5|TRBJ2-1
CASTHSSALGNEQFF
TGTGCCAGCACCCACTCTAGCGCCCTTGGCAATGAGCAGTTCTTC
>NA|NA|TRBV10-1|TRBJ2-7
CASSEGRVAHEQYF
TGCGCCAGCAGTGAGGGCAGGGTGGCTCACGAGCAGTACTTC
>NA|TRBD1|TRBV6-5|TRBJ1-2
CASSYSGTGNYGYTF
TGTGCCAGCAGTTACTCAGGGACAGGGAACTATGGCTACACCTTC
>NA|NA|TRBV30|TRBJ1-5
CAWSVGDNQPQHF
TGTGCCTGGAGTGTAGGGGACAATCAGCCCCAGCATTTT
>few|NA|TRBV19|TRBJ1-4
CASSNVGSQKGKLFF
TGTGCCAGTAGTAACGTTGGCAGCCAAAAAGGAAAACTGTTTTTT
>NA|TRBD1|TRBV2|TRBJ1-4
CATRDRKTNEKLFF
TGTGCCACCCGGGACAGAAAAACTAATGAAAAACTGTTTTTT
>NA|TRBD1|TRBV5-1|TRBJ2-7
CASSWGTPDRDYEQYF
TGCGCCAGCAGCTGGGGAACCCCGGACAGGGACTACGAGCAGTACTTC
>NA|TRBD2|TRBV14|TRBJ2-1
CASSPTRGEQFF
TGTGCCAGCAGCCCCACGCGGGGGGAGCAGTTCTTC
>NA|NA|TRBV29-1|TRBJ1-1
CSVEGSASFFF
TGCAGCGTTGAAGGCTCGGCCTCGTTTTTCTTT
>NA|TRBD1|TRBV7-9|TRBJ2-7
CASSRTGYEQYF
TGTGCCAGCAGCCGGACAGGGTACGAGCAGTACTTC
>NA|TRBD2|TRBV2|TRBJ2-5
CASSVASGGLSGKTQYF
TGTGCCAGCAGTGTGGCTAGCGGGGGGTTGTCGGGAAAGACCCAGTACTTC
>NA|NA|TRBV7-9|TRBJ2-3
CASSSIPGYGTDTQYF
TGTGCCAGCAGCTCCATACCCGGGTACGGGACAGATACGCAGTATTTT
>NA|NA|TRBV29-1|TRBJ2-3
CSVELPQILTDTQYF
TGCAGCGTAGAACTTCCTCAAATACTCACAGATACGCAGTATTTT
>NA|TRBD1|TRBV5-4|TRBJ1-2
CASSGRGLNYGYTF
TGTGCCAGCAGCGGCAGGGGGCTAAACTATGGCTACACCTTC
>NA|NA|TRBV2|TRBJ1-2
CASRVGGGLNYGYTF
TGTGCCAGCAGGGTCGGTGGGGGGCTCAACTATGGCTACACCTTC
>NA|TRBD1|TRBV7-9|TRBJ2-5
CASRVGTGMQETQYF
TGTGCCAGCAGAGTCGGGACAGGAATGCAAGAGACCCAGTACTTC
>NA|NA|TRBV5-1|TRBJ2-1
CASSFGGASSYNEQFF
TGCGCCAGCAGCTTTGGAGGGGCCAGCTCCTACAATGAGCAGTTCTTC
>NA|NA|TRBV6-6|TRBJ2-7
CASSTSSLVLEQYF
TGTGCCAGCAGCACTAGCTCTCTTGTACTCGAGCAGTACTTC
>NA|NA|TRBV10-1|TRBJ1-1
CASSAGNTEAFF
TGCGCCAGCAGTGCTGGGAACACTGAAGCTTTCTTT
>NA|NA|TRBV25-1|TRBJ2-3
CASSEGGRTTDTQYF
TGTGCCAGCAGTGAGGGGGGGCGCACGACAGATACGCAGTATTTT
>once|NA|TRBV2|TRBJ2-7
CASRGDRSRF
TGTGCCAGCAGGGGGGATCGGTCCCGCTTC
>few|NA|TRBV9|TRBJ1-1
CASSVEGTEAFF
TGTGCCAGCAGCGTGGAGGGGACTGAAGCTTTCTTT
>NA|NA|TRBV29-1|TRBJ1-2
CSVDRLDGYTF
TGCAGCGTTGACAGGTTGGATGGCTACACCTTC
>NA|NA|TRBV5-5|TRBJ2-7
CASSLRQSEGYEQYF
TGTGCCAGCAGCTTGAGACAGTCCGAAGGCTACGAGCAGTACTTC
>NA|NA|TRBV27|TRBJ1-3
CASRLSSGNTIYF
TGTGCCAGCCGTCTCAGCTCTGGAAACACCATATATTTT
>NA|NA|TRBV29-1|TRBJ1-5
CSVREGNQPQHF
TGCAGCGTGAGGGAGGGCAATCAGCCCCAGCATTTT
>NA|NA|TRBV19|TRBJ1-6
CFRESSYNSPLHF
TGTTTTCGGGAGAGCTCCTATAATTCACCCCTCCACTTT
>NA|NA|TRBV10-2|TRBJ1-2
CASSPDSLSYGYTF
TGCGCCAGCAGCCCCGACAGTCTGTCTTATGGCTACACCTTC
>few|NA|TRBV7-9|TRBJ2-3
CASSSDWGSTDTQYF
TGTGCCAGCAGCTCCGACTGGGGGAGCACAGATACGCAGTATTTT
>NA|NA|TRBV15|TRBJ1-4
CATSRDRREKLFF
TGTGCCACCAGCAGAGACCGGCGTGAAAAACTGTTTTTT
>NA|NA|TRBV7-8|TRBJ1-5
CASSRAGTTYSNQPQHF
TGTGCCAGCAGCCGAGCCGGGACAACTTATAGCAATCAGCCCCAGCATTTT
>NA|NA|TRBV4-1|TRBJ1-2
CASSQDYGLSNYGYTF
TGCGCCAGCAGCCAAGATTACGGTTTATCCAACTATGGCTACACCTTC
>NA|NA|TRBV5-6|TRBJ2-5
CASSLINGGHETQYF
TGTGCCAGCAGCCTTATAAACGGGGGGCACGAGACCCAGTACTTC
>NA|NA|TRBV7-9|TRBJ1-4
CASSPGGATNEKLFF
TGTGCCAGCAGCCCCGGTGGCGCCACTAATGAAAAACTGTTTTTT
>NA|NA|TRBV29-1|TRBJ2-3
CSVARTDTQYF
TGCAGCGTTGCGCGCACAGATACGCAGTATTTT
>NA|NA|TRBV30|TRBJ1-5
CAWSVSQGNQPQHF
TGTGCCTGGAGTGTATCGCAGGGGAATCAGCCCCAGCATTTT
>NA|NA|TRBV7-9|TRBJ1-1
CASSFGDIKAFF
TGTGCCAGCAGCTTCGGGGACATTAAAGCTTTCTTT
>once|TRBD1|TRBV13|TRBJ1-2
CASSSGQGSHYGYTF
TGTGCCAGCAGCTCGGGACAGGGATCTCACTATGGCTACACCTTC
>NA|NA|TRBV7-2|TRBJ2-1
CASSSGAGEQFF
TGTGCCAGCAGCTCTGGGGCAGGGGAGCAGTTCTTC
>NA|NA|TRBV5-6|TRBJ1-2
CASSEGFFGYTF
TGTGCCAGCAGCGAGGGGTTTTTTGGCTACACCTTC
>NA|NA|TRBV4-1|TRBJ1-2
CASSVGRSANYGYTF
TGCGCCAGCAGCGTGGGGCGTTCTGCTAACTATGGCTACACCTTC
>NA|NA|TRBV6-6|TRBJ1-3
CASTIDRGNTIYF
TGTGCCAGCACCATAGACCGGGGGAACACCATATATTTT
>NA|NA|TRBV7-9|TRBJ2-2
CASSLTNTGELFF
TGTGCCAGCAGCTTAACGAACACCGGGGAGCTGTTTTTT
>few|NA|TRBV7-9|TRBJ1-4
CASGAKQGMGEKLFF
TGTGCCAGCGGCGCTAAACAGGGAATGGGCGAAAAACTGTTTTTT
>NA|NA|TRBV21-1|TRBJ1-5
CASSNRASNQPQHF
TGTGCCAGCAGCAACCGGGCTAGCAATCAGCCCCAGCATTTT
>NA|NA|TRBV19|TRBJ1-4
CASSQLGQGNEKLFF
TGTGCCAGTAGTCAACTCGGCCAAGGGAATGAAAAACTGTTTTTT
>NA|NA|TRBV7-8|TRBJ2-7
CASSIDSYEQYF
TGTGCCAGCAGCATAGACAGCTACGAGCAGTACTTC